One sample yielded the 29 T cell receptor beta chains listed below, sequenced in a study of patients and donors after allogeneic stem cell transplantation. TCRdb re-analysed the RT-PCR reads in MiXCR, keeping a single row per CDR3 protein. The sample has fewer than 25,000 distinct CDR3 sequences, about 45% seen once; the top ten hold roughly three quarters. What was sequenced was blood, either unsorted or a sorted T cell fraction (not recorded which). All receptors derive from a human donor who was either an allogeneic HSCT recipient or a stem cell or donor lymphocyte infusion donor (not recorded which). It is not recorded whose cells these are; they may come from a transplant donor.

The rearrangement links TRBV3-1 to TRBJ1-2; a possible D gene is TRBD1 (6 bases). The germline V gene encodes CDR1 LGHDT and CDR2 YNNKEL (reference sequence). The CDR3 totals 15 residues. V was cut by 1 base and J by 6 bases, with 15 bases left in between. CDR3 sequence: CASSQVFGTSHGYTF. The CDR3 bases are TGTGCCAGCAGCCAAGTTTTTGGGACATCCCATGGCTACACCTTC.

This clonotype was detected many times. This chain uses TRBV10-3 with TRBJ2-3, with 7 bases aligning to TRBD2. CDR3 size: 14 residues. With V trimmed by 4 bases and J by 4 bases, 5 bases remained unmatched. CDR1 is ENHRY and CDR2 is SYGVKD in the germline V gene. The CDR3 reads CAISGSGTSDTQYF. CDR3 DNA: TGTGCCATCAGTGGGAGCGGGACCTCAGATACGCAGTATTTT.

This clonotype was seen a few times. Germline and junction disagree at one end, which may indicate a read error. The chain uses TRBV20-1 and TRBJ1-1; 8 bases align to TRBD1. This CDR3 comprises 15 residues. Germline values: CDR1 DFQATT, CDR2 SNEGSKA (reference sequence). CDR3 amino acids: CSARERQGMNTEAFF. DNA for the CDR3: TGCAGTGCTAGAGAAAGACAGGGGATGAACACTGAGGCTTTCTTT.

The chain couples TRBV12-3 or TRBV12-4 to TRBJ2-3, with 8 bases that match TRBD1. After removal of 5 bases from V and 2 bases from J, the junction contained 6 bases not matched to a gene. This CDR3 is 15 amino acids long. Here the CDR3 reads CASSLGTGHTDTQYF. CDR3 DNA sequence: TGTGCCAGCAGTCTTGGGACAGGCCACACAGATACGCAGTATTTT.

CDR3 loop: CASSWGTSGNTDTQYF. The CDR3 DNA reads as TGCGCCAGCAGCTGGGGGACTAGCGGGAACACAGATACGCAGTATTTT. The chain carries TRBV5-1 and TRBJ2-3, with 13 bases matching TRBD2. Trimming cost V 3 bases and J 2 bases; bases outside gene matches: 3. Germline V gene lookup returns CDR1 SGHRS and CDR2 YFSETQ. The CDR3 totals 16 residues.

The chain carries TRBV12-3 or TRBV12-4 and TRBJ2-1; D unclear. The length of the CDR3 is 11 residues. The V end lost 5 bases, the J end lost 5 bases, and 4 bases lay between the germline ends. The CDR3 loop reads CASSPDNEQFF. The CDR3 DNA reads TGTGCCAGCAGTCCCGACAATGAGCAGTTCTTC.

The chain recombines TRBV3-1 with TRBJ1-6; TRBD1 matches 7 bases. The junction had 9 bases not matched to a gene; V was cut back by 3 bases and J by 4 bases. The CDR3 has 17 residues. CDR1 is LGHDT, CDR2 YNNKEL, per germline (reference sequence). CDR3 amino acids: CASSQLTGTVYNSPLHF. DNA of the CDR3: TGTGCCAGCAGCCAGTTAACCGGGACAGTATATAATTCACCCCTCCACTTT. The whole variable domain, remainder taken from reference TRBV3-1 and TRBJ1-6, is DTAVSQTPKYLVTQMGNDKSIKCEQNLGHDTMYWYKQDSKKFLKIMFSYNNKELIINETVPNRFSPKSPDKAHLNLHINSLELGDSAVYFCASSQLTGTVYNSPLHFGNGTRLTVT.

This clonotype came up a few times. V usage is TRBV6-5 and J usage is TRBJ1-5, with 8 bases identical to TRBD1. CDR3 length: 14 amino acids. Losses at the gene ends were 4 bases for V and 4 bases for J; bases not matched to a gene: 3. Germline V gives CDR1 MNHEY, CDR2 SVGAGI. CDR3 region: CASSFRQGNQPQHF. CDR3 nucleotide sequence: TGTGCCAGCAGTTTTCGACAGGGGAATCAGCCCCAGCATTTT.

Of note for this clonotype: At one end the junction does not follow the germline gene, possibly because of a read error. The V and J genes are TRBV12-3 or TRBV12-4 and TRBJ1-5; D might be TRBD1 (5 bases). The CDR3 loop spans 13 amino acids. This CDR3 is CAGRWTPNQPQHF. Here the CDR3 DNA reads TGTGCCGGCAGATGGACACCAAATCAGCCCCAGCATTTT.

This clonotype came up a few times. V usage is TRBV7-8 and J usage is TRBJ1-1, with 7 bases matching TRBD1. Germline V lookup: CDR1 SGHVS, CDR2 FQNEAQ. V lost 5 bases and J lost 2; bases outside the gene matches: 5. The CDR3 covers 14 residues. The CDR3 region has the DNA TGTGCCAGCAGCCAGGGGGGCGACAACACTGAAGCTTTCTTT. Translated, it gives CASSQGGDNTEAFF.

The J gene is TRBJ1-4, the V gene TRBV9; TRBD1 might be the D (6 bases). Germline V gene sequence: CDR1 SGDLS, CDR2 YYNGEE. V was trimmed by 0 bases and J by 3 bases, leaving 9 bases between them. The CDR3 loop spans 15 amino acids. The CDR3 loop reads CASSVAGVPNEKLFF. The CDR3, as DNA: TGTGCCAGCAGCGTAGCAGGGGTTCCTAATGAAAAACTGTTTTTT.

The chain employs TRBV6-5 and TRBJ2-1; D not resolved. Germline V CDR1 and CDR2: MNHEY, SVGAGI. There are 15 residues in the CDR3. The V and J ends lost 4 bases and 0 bases respectively, with 10 bases between them. The CDR3 loop is CASSSFLLSYNEQFF. CDR3 coding DNA: TGTGCCAGCAGTTCTTTCTTACTCTCCTACAATGAGCAGTTCTTC.

This clonotype turned up a few times. The chain combines TRBV4-1 with TRBJ1-6; no clear D gene. Germline CDR1 is MGHRA and CDR2 is YSYEKL. The V and J ends lost 0 bases and 6 bases respectively, with 12 bases between them. The CDR3 sequence is 16 residues long. In DNA, the CDR3 is TGCGCCAGCAGCCAAGAACTCGGTCAGCGTAATTCACCCCTCCACTTT. This translates into CASSQELGQRNSPLHF.

The CDR3 reads CASSLALGVGANVLTF. The CDR3 coding sequence is TGCGCCAGCAGCTTGGCTCTGGGGGTTGGGGCCAACGTCCTGACTTTC. The chain carries TRBV5-1 and TRBJ2-6; D may be TRBD1 or TRBD2 (5 bases each). This CDR3 has 16 residues. Trimming stripped 0 bases from V and 3 bases from J, with 10 bases between. The germline V gene encodes CDR1 SGHRS and CDR2 YFSETQ.

This clonotype was detected many times. This chain links TRBV7-6 with TRBJ2-1, with unresolved D. This CDR3 has 11 residues. Germline V gene sequence: CDR1 SGHVS, CDR2 FNYEAQ. V lost 1 base to trimming and J lost 9 bases, with 4 bases between them. The DNA for the CDR3 is TGTGCCAGCAGCTTAGAATCTGAGCAGTTCTTC. Amino acids: CASSLESEQFF.

V is TRBV10-3 and J is TRBJ2-7, with TRBD2 matching 7 bases. The germline V gene encodes CDR1 ENHRY and CDR2 SYGVKD. The CDR3 is made up of 12 amino acids. V shed 8 bases, J shed 7 bases, and the junction held 8 bases outside the gene matches. The CDR3 DNA is TGTGCCATCGGGAGGGAGGTGGAGGAGCAGTACTTC. It is translated as CAIGREVEEQYF.

This clonotype was detected ten times or more. V and J are TRBV12-3 or TRBV12-4 and TRBJ1-4, with unresolved D. The CDR3 has 15 amino acids. The germline V and J ends were trimmed by 9 bases and 3 bases, with 17 bases remaining between them. The CDR3 loop is CASSPGGPANEKLFF. CDR3 nucleotides: TGTGCCAGTAGTCCCGGCGGACCCGCTAATGAAAAACTGTTTTTT.

The chain combines TRBV12-3 or TRBV12-4 with TRBJ1-5, with D unresolved. V lost 5 bases and J 4 bases, leaving 15 bases between the germline ends. The length of the CDR3 is 15 residues. The CDR3 nucleotides read TGTGCCAGCAGTCCGTCTGGGAGGGTAAATCAGCCCCAGCATTTT. It translates to CASSPSGRVNQPQHF.

This chain uses TRBV5-1 with TRBJ2-7; TRBD2 matches at 9 bases. Germline trimming cut 0 bases from V and 3 bases from J; bases unmatched to any gene: 7. This CDR3 has 16 amino acids. The V gene's germline CDR1 is SGHRS and CDR2 YFSETQ. The CDR3 DNA reads as TGCGCCAGCAGCTTGGCCCCGGGACTAGCCCTCTACGAGCAGTACTTC. It is translated as CASSLAPGLALYEQYF. Combining the CDR3 with reference TRBV5-1 and TRBJ2-7 gives the whole variable domain KAGVTQTPRYLIKTRGQQVTLSCSPISGHRSVSWYQQTPGQGLQFLFEYFSETQRNKGNFPGRFSGRQFSNSRSEMNVSTLELGDSALYLCASSLAPGLALYEQYFGPGTRLTVT.

This chain joins TRBV11-2 and TRBJ2-3, with unresolved D. The CDR3 loop spans 15 amino acids. V was trimmed by 3 bases and J by 0 bases, leaving 10 bases between them. Per germline, CDR1 SGHAT and CDR2 FQNNGV. The CDR3: CASSLAETSTDTQYF. The CDR3 bases are TGTGCCAGCAGCTTGGCCGAGACAAGCACAGATACGCAGTATTTT.

This clonotype turned up a few times. The genes are TRBV10-2 and TRBJ1-5; the D gene is possibly TRBD1 (5 bases). V lost 6 bases and J 2 bases, leaving 11 bases between the germline ends. Germline V gene data show CDR1 as WSHSY and CDR2 as SAAADI. CDR3 length equals 14 residues. The CDR3 region has the DNA TGCGCCAGCAGCGAGACAGCTCGCAATCAGCCCCAGCATTTT. It specifies CASSETARNQPQHF.

In its sample, this clonotype was seen a few times. This sequence joins TRBV4-1 and TRBJ1-1, with unresolved D. Germline V gene sequence: CDR1 MGHRA, CDR2 YSYEKL. V was cut by 3 bases and J by 4 bases, with 21 bases left in between. The CDR3 extends over 17 amino acids. This CDR3 reads CASSQYQWQARATEAFF. CDR3 DNA: TGCGCCAGCAGCCAGTATCAGTGGCAGGCGAGGGCCACTGAAGCTTTCTTT.

This clonotype has more than one count but fewer than ten. The gene calls are TRBV11-1 and TRBJ1-1, with TRBD1 as a possible D gene (6 bases). The CDR3 consists of 13 residues. Germline-derived CDR1 and CDR2 are SGHAT and FQDESV (reference sequence). Trimming removed 5 bases at V and 4 bases at J, with 11 bases between. CDR3 residues: CASSIDRRTEAFF. For the CDR3, the DNA is TGTGCCAGCAGCATTGACAGGCGCACTGAAGCTTTCTTT.

This clonotype was seen more than once but under ten times. V and J are TRBV20-1 and TRBJ2-7; tentatively, D is TRBD1 (5 bases). CDR1 and CDR2 from the germline V gene are DFQATT and SNEGSKA (reference sequence). V lost 5 bases and J 1 base, leaving 9 bases between the germline ends. This CDR3 region has 12 residues. CDR3 region: CSADRFSYEQYF. The CDR3 DNA follows: TGCAGTGCTGACAGATTTTCCTACGAGCAGTACTTC.

This clonotype was recorded a few times. This chain uses TRBV20-1 with TRBJ1-4; D gene ambiguous. The germline gives CDR1 DFQATT, CDR2 SNEGSKA (reference sequence). With 3 bases removed from V and 8 bases from J, the gap between germline ends came to 13 bases. There are 13 residues in the CDR3. This CDR3 reads CSARLGPGEKLFF. The CDR3 DNA is TGCAGTGCTAGGTTGGGCCCGGGGGAAAAACTGTTTTTT.

This clonotype is deemed medium-sized. The chain uses TRBV5-1 and TRBJ1-2; a weak D match, TRBD1 (5 bases). Germline values: CDR1 SGHRS, CDR2 YFSETQ. The CDR3 loop spans 15 amino acids. The V end was cut by 6 bases, the J end by 4 bases, with 19 bases between. The CDR3 DNA is TGCGCCAGCACTCCGGGACTCGCAACCCCCTATGGCTACACCTTC. Its protein product is CASTPGLATPYGYTF.

In this sample, this clonotype turned up many times. The chain carries TRBV12-3 or TRBV12-4 and TRBJ2-1, with a weak D call TRBD1 (5 bases). Trimming pared 5 bases from V and 3 bases from J, leaving 11 bases between. This CDR3 has 14 amino acids. CDR3 protein: CASSLDSHYNEQFF. The CDR3 bases are TGTGCCAGCAGTCTTGACAGCCACTACAATGAGCAGTTCTTC.

The chain recombines TRBV9 with TRBJ1-3, with D perhaps TRBD1 (5 bases). V gave up 1 base and J gave up 0 bases, with 11 bases separating them. The CDR3 extends over 16 amino acids. From germline, CDR1 is SGDLS and CDR2 YYNGEE. The CDR3 sequence: CASSVRDSPSGNTIYF. Here the CDR3 DNA reads TGTGCCAGCAGCGTACGCGACAGCCCCTCTGGAAACACCATATATTTT.

The rearrangement uses TRBV5-1 and TRBJ2-3, with a tentative D call TRBD1 (5 bases). Trimming removed 1 base at V and 0 bases at J, with 15 bases between. This CDR3 spans 17 amino acids. Looked up from germline, CDR1 is SGHRS and CDR2 is YFSETQ. CDR3 sequence reads: CASSLSATGASTDTQYF. The CDR3 nucleotides are TGCGCCAGCAGCTTGTCGGCTACAGGAGCTAGCACAGATACGCAGTATTTT. The full variable domain, with the rest looked up from reference TRBV5-1 and TRBJ2-3, is KAGVTQTPRYLIKTRGQQVTLSCSPISGHRSVSWYQQTPGQGLQFLFEYFSETQRNKGNFPGRFSGRQFSNSRSEMNVSTLELGDSALYLCASSLSATGASTDTQYFGPGTRLTVL.